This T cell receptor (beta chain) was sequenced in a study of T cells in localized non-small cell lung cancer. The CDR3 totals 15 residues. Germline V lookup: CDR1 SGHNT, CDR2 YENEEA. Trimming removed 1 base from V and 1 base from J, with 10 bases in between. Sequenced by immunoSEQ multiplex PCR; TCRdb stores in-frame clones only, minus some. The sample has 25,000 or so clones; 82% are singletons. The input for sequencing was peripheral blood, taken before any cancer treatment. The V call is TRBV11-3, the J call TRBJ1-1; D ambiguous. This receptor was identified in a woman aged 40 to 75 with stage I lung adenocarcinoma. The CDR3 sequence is CASSLGPARNTEAFF. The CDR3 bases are TGTGCCAGCAGCTTAGGGCCAGCAAGGAACACTGAAGCTTTCTTT.